The 14 T cell receptor beta chains given below trace back to one sample, sequenced in a study of CD8+CD57+ T cells in acquired aplastic anemia. CDR3 and TCR beta VDJ profiling relied on a genomic DNA template. TCRdb reanalysed the reads using MiXCR and keeps one entry per CDR3 protein. The sample carries fewer than 200,000 distinct CDR3 sequences, around 60% recorded once. The sample consisted of sorted CD4+, CD8+, or CD8+CD57+ T cells (not recorded which) from PBMCs. The receptors were sampled from a human donor in good health.

The chain combines TRBV7-9 with TRBJ2-1; D might be TRBD1 or TRBD2, each matching 6 bases. V was shortened by 5 bases and J by 4 bases, with 21 bases between the two germline ends. Germline V gives CDR1 SEHNR, CDR2 FQNEAQ (reference sequence). This CDR3 spans 17 amino acids. CDR3 in DNA: TGTGCCAGCAGCGGAGGGGGGTTCCCCACCTCTTACAATGAGCAGTTCTTC. Translated: CASSGGGFPTSYNEQFF.

The chain joins TRBV7-9 to TRBJ2-7; possible D gene TRBD1, 6 bases. The CDR3 extends over 14 amino acids. Germline loops: CDR1 SEHNR, CDR2 FQNEAQ (reference sequence). The V end was cut by 1 base, the J end by 5 bases, with 12 bases between. CDR3 sequence: CASSLGQGLHEQYF. As DNA, the CDR3 is TGTGCCAGCAGCTTAGGGCAGGGGTTACACGAGCAGTACTTC.

The chain recombines TRBV20-1 with TRBJ2-5; no definite D call. Germline lookup yields CDR1 DFQATT and CDR2 SNEGSKA (reference sequence). Trimming took 1 base from V and 5 from J, leaving 14 bases between them. The length of the CDR3 is 14 residues. The DNA of the CDR3 is TGCAGTGCTAGAGGACCGGACCCGACGGAGACCCAGTACTTC. Protein sequence: CSARGPDPTETQYF.

This clonotype was found many times. The J gene is TRBJ1-5, the V gene TRBV4-1; no reliable D call. This CDR3 has 13 residues. Deletions cut 5 bases from V and 3 bases from J, with 8 bases between. Germline CDR1 and CDR2: MGHRA and YSYEKL. The CDR3 here is CASSGQNNQPQHF. The CDR3 DNA is TGCGCCAGCAGCGGGCAGAACAATCAGCCCCAGCATTTT.

This clonotype was observed a handful of times. This chain uses TRBV9 with TRBJ2-5; D could derive from TRBD1 or TRBD2 (5 bases each). V lost 0 bases and J 0 bases, leaving 6 bases between the germline ends. CDR3 size: 14 residues. The germline CDR1 and CDR2 sequences are SGDLS and YYNGEE. The CDR3 DNA is TGTGCCAGCAGCGTAGGGGGGAACCAAGAGACCCAGTACTTC. Translation: CASSVGGNQETQYF. The full variable domain, rest sourced from reference TRBV9 and TRBJ2-5, is DSGVTQTPKHLITATGQRVTLRCSPRSGDLSVYWYQQSLDQGLQFLIQYYNGEERAKGNILERFSAQQFPDLHSELNLSSLELGDSALYFCASSVGGNQETQYFGPGTRLLVL.

This clonotype occurred a few times. V and J are TRBV28 and TRBJ2-7; D tentatively fits TRBD1 or TRBD2 (5 bases each). Per germline, CDR1 MDHEN and CDR2 SYDVKM. CDR3 size: 17 residues. V was shortened by 6 bases and J by 3 bases, with 24 bases between the two germline ends. Here the CDR3 reads CASSPLPSGTLFYEQYF. The CDR3 coding sequence is TGTGCCAGCAGCCCGTTACCCTCAGGGACCCTCTTCTACGAGCAGTACTTC.

The table lists this clonotype with many counts. The chain has TRBV7-9 and TRBJ2-1; D unresolved. The germline V and J ends were trimmed by 4 bases and 4 bases, with 5 bases remaining between them. CDR1 is SEHNR and CDR2 is FQNEAQ in the germline V gene (reference sequence). The CDR3 spans 12 residues. As DNA, the CDR3 is TGTGCCAGCAGCTCGCCTTACAATGAGCAGTTCTTC. Translating it yields CASSSPYNEQFF.

The table lists this clonotype with many counts. This chain connects TRBV5-8 to TRBJ1-2; D unresolved. The CDR3 loop spans 11 amino acids. V lost 5 bases, J lost 7 bases, and 9 bases lay in between. Germline CDR1 reads SGHTS; CDR2 reads YDEGEE. CDR3 residues: CASRSGVGYTF. In nucleotides, the CDR3 is TGTGCCAGCAGGAGTGGGGTTGGCTACACCTTC.

V usage is TRBV7-3 and J usage is TRBJ2-7; D is uncertain. V lost 3 bases and J lost 1, with 7 bases in between. The CDR3 contains 13 residues. In germline, CDR1 is SGHTA, CDR2 FQGTGA. In nucleotides, the CDR3 is TGTGCCAGCAGCTTTTACAGATCCTACGAGCAGTACTTC. It is translated as CASSFYRSYEQYF.

Turning to this clonotype: At one end the junction does not follow the germline gene, possibly because of a read error. V usage is TRBV2 and J usage is TRBJ2-1; 7 bases align to TRBD2. Germline V CDR1 and CDR2: SNHLY, FYNNEI. This CDR3 is built from 10 residues. CDR3 loop: CASRGDSNLF. The CDR3 coding sequence is TGTGCCAGCCGGGGGGACTCGAACCTCTTC.

V usage is TRBV2 and J usage is TRBJ2-5; D gene uncertain. Germline assignment: CDR1 SNHLY and CDR2 FYNNEI. The V gene lost 2 bases and the J gene lost 4 bases, with 8 bases spanning the gap. The CDR3 is 13 residues long. The CDR3 nucleotides read TGTGCCAGCAGTGAACCAATCCGAGAGACCCAGTACTTC. Translated, it gives CASSEPIRETQYF.

The V gene is TRBV10-2, the J gene TRBJ1-1, with a tentative D call TRBD1 (5 bases). CDR1 is WSHSY and CDR2 is SAAADI in the germline V gene. The CDR3 is made up of 13 amino acids. Trimming took 7 bases from V and 4 from J, leaving 13 bases between them. The CDR3 is CASTFTGSTEAFF. CDR3 in DNA: TGCGCCAGCACTTTTACAGGATCCACTGAAGCTTTCTTT.

J is TRBJ2-3 and V is TRBV25-1; TRBD2 aligns across 10 bases. Trimming at V came to 1 base and at J to 2 bases, leaving 9 bases not matched to a gene. The CDR3 is 18 amino acids. Germline V gene data show CDR1 as MGHDK and CDR2 as SYGVNS. CDR3 bases: TGTGCCAGCAGTGAATCCCCCGGACTAGCGGAAATCACAGATACGCAGTATTTT. Its protein is CASSESPGLAEITDTQYF.

The rearrangement uses TRBV2 and TRBJ1-4; 8 nucleotides agree with TRBD1. The CDR3 is 17 residues long. The V gene end was trimmed by 8 bases and the J gene end by 2 bases; junction bases not matched to a gene: 13. The germline V gene has CDR1 SNHLY and CDR2 FYNNEI. The CDR3 nucleotides are TGTGCCAGCGGCCGTGGACAGGGAAAGCATACTAATGAAAAACTGTTTTTT. Protein: CASGRGQGKHTNEKLFF.